Listed here are 32 T cell receptor beta chains from one sample, sequenced in a study of blood T cell repertoires in COVID-19. Profiling relied on immunoSEQ multiplex PCR, and the TCRdb table lists in-frame clones only, not all of them. The sample contains tens of thousands of clones, 80% to 90% of which appear only once. Sequencing was performed on peripheral blood. These receptor sequences come from a man between 60 and 70 years old with acute or convalescent COVID-19.

This chain uses TRBV6-2 or TRBV6-3 with TRBJ2-7, with D maybe TRBD2 (6 bases). The CDR3 runs to 14 residues. CDR1 and CDR2 (germline): MNHEY, SVGEGT. V lost 2 bases and J lost 6, with 14 bases in between. The chain's CDR3 is CASSYTGVRAEQYF. The CDR3 DNA sequence: TGTGCCAGCAGTTACACGGGGGTCAGGGCCGAGCAGTACTTC.

This clone was detected a few times. This chain joins TRBV19 and TRBJ2-4; possible D gene TRBD1, 5 bases. The CDR3 spans 18 residues. Germline V gene sequence: CDR1 LNHDA, CDR2 SQIVND (reference sequence). V lost 3 bases and J lost 1, with 19 bases in between. This CDR3 is CASSILITGAGAKNIQYF. CDR3 DNA: TGTGCCAGTAGTATCCTAATAACAGGAGCTGGGGCCAAAAACATTCAGTACTTC.

This clone appeared a single time. The chain has TRBV7-2 and TRBJ2-1; TRBD2 might be the D (5 bases). The CDR3 covers 13 residues. V shed 8 bases and J shed 4 bases, with 12 bases lying between them. Per germline, CDR1 SGHTA and CDR2 FQGNSA. The CDR3 coding sequence is TGTGCCAGCGTGAGCGGACCATACAATGAGCAGTTCTTC. Translation gives CASVSGPYNEQFF.

The chain couples TRBV12-3 or TRBV12-4 to TRBJ1-3, with D possibly being TRBD1 (6 bases). This CDR3 has 12 residues. The V end lost 6 bases, the J end lost 6 bases, and 9 bases lay between the germline ends. Here the CDR3 reads CASRRTENTIYF. CDR3 nucleotides: TGTGCCAGCAGGCGGACAGAAAACACCATATATTTT.

This clone has only a few counts. The gene calls are TRBV19 and TRBJ2-1, with D unresolved. Trimming cost V 5 bases and J 7 bases, with 15 bases left between them. Germline CDR1 reads LNHDA; CDR2 reads SQIVND (reference sequence). CDR3 length equals 14 residues. The CDR3 DNA reads as TGTGCCAGTAGTCCGCGGCCCTTCCAAAATGAGCAGTTCTTC. It is translated as CASSPRPFQNEQFF.

This chain joins TRBV29-1 and TRBJ2-2; tentative D call: TRBD1 (5 bases). Germline-derived CDR1 and CDR2 are SQVTM and ANQGSEA. This CDR3 is 15 amino acids long. Between the trimmed V and J ends, which lost 0 bases and 8 bases, there was a span of 16 bases. CDR3 in DNA: TGCAGCGTTGAAGACAGGGCGGTTCCGACGGGGGAGCTGTTTTTT. The encoded protein is CSVEDRAVPTGELFF.

This clone was picked up a small number of times. The chain links TRBV4-1 to TRBJ1-6, with D uncertain. The CDR3 length is 18 residues. The germline V gene has CDR1 MGHRA and CDR2 YSYEKL. Trimming pared 3 bases from V and 7 bases from J, leaving 22 bases between. CDR3 protein: CASSHVLMRATGNSPLHF. The DNA for the CDR3 is TGCGCCAGCAGCCACGTCCTTATGAGGGCAACTGGAAATTCACCCCTCCACTTT.

The chain uses TRBV6-6 and TRBJ1-5; the D gene is possibly TRBD1 (6 bases). CDR1 and CDR2 (germline): MNHNY, SVGAGI (reference sequence). CDR3 length: 15 residues. Trimming cost V 6 bases and J 1 base, with 13 bases left between them. CDR3 bases: TGTGCCAGCAGACCAGTGGACAGAAGCAATCAGCCCCAGCATTTT. Protein product: CASRPVDRSNQPQHF.

This chain joins TRBV10-3 and TRBJ2-3; D call uncertain. V lost 10 bases, J lost 1 base, and 12 bases lay in between. The CDR3 is made up of 13 amino acids. Per germline, CDR1 ENHRY and CDR2 SYGVKD. The CDR3 nucleotides read TGTGCCACTGGCGACCAGGGCACAGATACGCAGTATTTT. It yields the protein CATGDQGTDTQYF.

This rearrangement joins TRBV27 to TRBJ2-5; possible D gene TRBD2, 6 bases. Trimming pared 5 bases from V and 2 bases from J, leaving 12 bases between. Germline V gene data show CDR1 as MNHEY and CDR2 as SMNVEV (reference sequence). The CDR3 runs to 14 residues. The CDR3: CASSPLGGQETQYF. Written as DNA, the CDR3 is TGTGCCAGCAGTCCCCTGGGAGGACAAGAGACCCAGTACTTC.

The chain employs TRBV5-6 and TRBJ1-5, with 10 bases fitting TRBD1. The CDR3 is made up of 16 amino acids. Germline CDR1 is SGHDT and CDR2 is YYEEEE. V lost 9 bases, J lost 3 bases, and 12 bases stayed unmatched. CDR3 protein: CATLGRDRGFNQPQHF. Here the CDR3 DNA reads TGTGCCACCCTCGGCCGGGACAGGGGTTTCAATCAGCCCCAGCATTTT. Looking up the rest from reference TRBV5-6 and TRBJ1-5 gives the full variable domain: DAGVTQSPTHLIKTRGQQVTLRCSPKSGHDTVSWYQQALGQGPQFIFQYYEEEERQRGNFPDRFSGHQFPNYSSELNVNALLLGDSALYLCATLGRDRGFNQPQHFGDGTRLSIL.

The chain has TRBV19 and TRBJ2-3; the D gene is possibly TRBD1 (6 bases). Germline V gene data show CDR1 as LNHDA and CDR2 as SQIVND (reference sequence). The CDR3 extends over 14 amino acids. V lost 3 bases and J 1 base, leaving 8 bases between the germline ends. The CDR3 sequence is CASSMRQGTDTQYF. CDR3 nucleotide sequence: TGTGCCAGTAGTATGAGACAGGGCACAGATACGCAGTATTTT.

V gene TRBV4-2 combines with J gene TRBJ2-7, with D possibly matching TRBD2 (7 bases). This CDR3 is 17 amino acids long. Germline CDR1 LGHNA, CDR2 YNFKEQ. V was shortened by 1 base and J by 1 base, with 17 bases between the two germline ends. The CDR3 loop is CASSQVRGGPTSYEQYF. CDR3 in DNA: TGTGCCAGCAGCCAAGTTAGGGGGGGCCCTACTTCCTACGAGCAGTACTTC.

The rearrangement links TRBV7-3 to TRBJ2-1; the match to TRBD2 covers 9 bases. Germline V gene data show CDR1 as SGHTA and CDR2 as FQGTGA. This CDR3 has 15 residues. The ends lost 6 bases at V and 7 bases at J; junction bases unmatched: 10. CDR3 DNA sequence: TGTGCCAGCAGTCCCGCGGGGGGGCCTTGGAATGAGCAGTTCTTC. Protein product: CASSPAGGPWNEQFF.

In its sample, this clone was seen a few times. V and J are TRBV18 and TRBJ1-1, with 7 bases lining up with TRBD1. The CDR3 spans 16 residues. Germline V lookup: CDR1 KGHSH, CDR2 LQKENI. V lost 3 bases, J lost 1 base, and 8 bases stayed unmatched. CDR3 DNA: TGTGCCAGCTCACCCCGGACAGGATTATCGAACACTGAAGCTTTCTTT. Translation: CASSPRTGLSNTEAFF.

This rearrangement joins TRBV4-1 to TRBJ2-5, with TRBD1 identical over 9 bases. V trimming: 3 bases; J trimming: 5 bases; junction bases outside the gene matches: 4. CDR1 and CDR2 (germline): MGHRA, YSYEKL. This CDR3 is 14 amino acids long. This CDR3 is CASSQGQGLETQYF. CDR3 nucleotide sequence: TGCGCCAGCAGCCAGGGACAGGGTTTGGAGACCCAGTACTTC.

The chain recombines TRBV5-1 with TRBJ2-7; 11 positions agree with TRBD1. The germline V gene has CDR1 SGHRS and CDR2 YFSETQ. The trim removed 2 bases at V and 3 bases at J, leaving 4 bases unmatched. The CDR3 is 15 amino acids. The CDR3 DNA follows: TGCGCCAGCAGCTTACTAGGGACAGGGGGCTACGAGCAGTACTTC. This sequence encodes CASSLLGTGGYEQYF.

The chain is built from TRBV28 and TRBJ1-2; the match to TRBD1 covers 8 bases. Germline assignment: CDR1 MDHEN and CDR2 SYDVKM. The J segment lost 8 bases and the V segment lost 4 bases, leaving 6 bases of the junction unmatched. The CDR3 has 13 amino acids. The CDR3 DNA reads TGTGCCAGCAGTTCACAGGGGGGATGGGGCTACACCTTC. Protein sequence: CASSSQGGWGYTF.

The chain uses TRBV11-2 and TRBJ1-2, with D unclear. The germline gives CDR1 SGHAT, CDR2 FQNNGV. CDR3 length: 11 amino acids. V dropped 4 bases and J dropped 5 bases, with 5 bases sitting between them. CDR3 nucleotide sequence: TGTGCCAGCAGCTCGGGATATGGCTACACCTTC. Translation gives CASSSGYGYTF.

V gene TRBV18 combines with J gene TRBJ1-2; a possible D gene is TRBD1 (5 bases). Between the trimmed V and J ends, which lost 3 bases and 3 bases, there was a span of 11 bases. Germline-derived CDR1 and CDR2 are KGHSH and LQKENI. This CDR3 has 14 amino acids. In nucleotides, the CDR3 is TGTGCCAGCTCACCCGTTTCGGGGGACTATGGCTACACCTTC. It translates to CASSPVSGDYGYTF.

The chain combines TRBV7-8 with TRBJ2-7; 9 bases are a match to TRBD1. The germline CDR1 and CDR2 sequences are SGHVS and FQNEAQ. With 5 bases clipped from V and 4 bases from J, the junction kept 9 bases outside the gene matches. The CDR3 consists of 15 residues. Written as DNA, the CDR3 is TGTGCCAGCAGCACCCTAAGGACAGGGGTATACGAGCAGTACTTC. It codes for CASSTLRTGVYEQYF.

This clone was observed a few times. The chain recombines TRBV19 with TRBJ2-3; TRBD2 matches at 7 bases. This CDR3 contains 15 residues. From germline, CDR1 is LNHDA and CDR2 SQIVND (reference sequence). The V and J ends lost 1 base and 2 bases, in that order; junction bases with no gene match: 3. CDR3 loop: CASSIGAGYTDTQYF. As DNA, the CDR3 is TGTGCCAGTAGTATAGGAGCGGGGTACACAGATACGCAGTATTTT.

This clone has just a few counts. The chain carries TRBV7-9 and TRBJ1-3, with D perhaps matching TRBD1 (5 bases). The CDR3 runs to 15 residues. V was trimmed by 5 bases and J by 4 bases, leaving 15 bases between them. Germline CDR1 and CDR2: SEHNR and FQNEAQ (reference sequence). The CDR3 DNA follows: TGTGCCAGCAGCCGAGTGTGGGGGGAAGGAAACACCATATATTTT. It codes for CASSRVWGEGNTIYF.

The sample holds one count of this clone. The chain carries TRBV27 and TRBJ2-1; 11 nucleotides align to TRBD2. Trimming at V came to 6 bases and at J to 14 bases, leaving 15 bases not matched to a gene. CDR3 size: 15 residues. Germline CDR1 is MNHEY and CDR2 is SMNVEV (reference sequence). DNA of the CDR3: TGTGCCAGCAGCCCGCTTGGTAGCGGGGGGGCCTACAAGTTCTTC. It codes for CASSPLGSGGAYKFF.

A few counts support this clone. The chain links TRBV28 to TRBJ2-1; 7 bases match TRBD2. CDR1 MDHEN and CDR2 SYDVKM come from the germline V gene. CDR3 length equals 15 residues. With 2 bases clipped from V and 7 bases from J, the junction kept 8 bases outside the gene matches. The CDR3 nucleotides read TGTGCCAGCAGTTTACTTCTACCGGGGGGAAATGAGCAGTTCTTC. Protein product: CASSLLLPGGNEQFF.

CDR3 region: CASSTQRNNYGYTF. The CDR3 bases are TGTGCCAGCAGTACCCAGAGGAACAACTATGGCTACACCTTC. This chain joins TRBV28 and TRBJ1-2; D call uncertain. Deletions cut 5 bases from V and 2 bases from J, with 12 bases between. The CDR3 has 14 residues. CDR1 and CDR2 from the germline V gene are MDHEN and SYDVKM.

The J gene is TRBJ2-1, the V gene TRBV5-5; D ambiguous. Germline CDR1 and CDR2: SGHKS and YYEKEE (reference sequence). This CDR3 comprises 15 residues. V was trimmed by 1 base and J by 9 bases, leaving 17 bases between them. The CDR3 here is CASSLNFRSISEQFF. The CDR3 nucleotides are TGTGCCAGCAGCTTGAACTTTCGGAGCATCAGTGAGCAGTTCTTC.

The rearrangement links TRBV27 to TRBJ2-1; 7 nucleotides line up with TRBD2. CDR3 length equals 15 residues. The germline CDR1 and CDR2 sequences are MNHEY and SMNVEV (reference sequence). Trimming at V came to 3 bases and at J to 3 bases, leaving 5 bases not matched to a gene. The CDR3 region has the DNA TGTGCCAGCAGTTTTAGAGCGGGGAACTACAATGAGCAGTTCTTC. This encodes CASSFRAGNYNEQFF.

The rearrangement uses TRBV24-1 and TRBJ1-2; TRBD1 matches at 9 bases. Germline V lookup: CDR1 KGHDR, CDR2 SFDVKD. V gave up 4 bases and J gave up 3 bases; unmatched junction bases: 2. There are 14 residues in the CDR3. The CDR3, as DNA: TGTGCCACCAGTGAGTGGGACAGGGACTATGGCTACACCTTC. Amino acid sequence: CATSEWDRDYGYTF.

The chain carries TRBV5-4 and TRBJ1-1; 9 bases line up with TRBD1. Germline V lookup: CDR1 SGHNT, CDR2 YYREEE (reference sequence). The CDR3 runs to 15 residues. The J segment lost 0 bases and the V segment lost 2 bases, leaving 2 bases of the junction unmatched. The CDR3 loop is CASSFRDRVNTEAFF. CDR3 sequence (DNA): TGTGCCAGCAGCTTCCGGGACAGGGTGAACACTGAAGCTTTCTTT. Looking up the rest from reference TRBV5-4 and TRBJ1-1 gives the full variable domain: ETGVTQSPTHLIKTRGQQVTLRCSSQSGHNTVSWYQQALGQGPQFIFQYYREEENGRGNFPPRFSGLQFPNYSSELNVNALELDDSALYLCASSFRDRVNTEAFFGQGTRLTVV.

This clone has only a few counts. The chain has TRBV5-1 and TRBJ1-2; D gene unclear. V lost 0 bases, J lost 4 bases, and 10 bases lay in between. The V gene's germline CDR1 is SGHRS and CDR2 YFSETQ. The CDR3 consists of 14 residues. As DNA, the CDR3 is TGCGCCAGCAGCTTGGAAGCGGGAGTCTATGGCTACACCTTC. It yields the protein CASSLEAGVYGYTF. The full variable domain, with the rest looked up from reference TRBV5-1 and TRBJ1-2, is KAGVTQTPRYLIKTRGQQVTLSCSPISGHRSVSWYQQTPGQGLQFLFEYFSETQRNKGNFPGRFSGRQFSNSRSEMNVSTLELGDSALYLCASSLEAGVYGYTFGSGTRLTVV.

The rearrangement joins TRBV28 to TRBJ1-5; 9 nucleotides match TRBD1. Germline V gene lookup returns CDR1 MDHEN and CDR2 SYDVKM. This CDR3 has 21 residues. Trimming took 5 bases from V and 1 from J; bases not matched to a gene: 21. The CDR3 sequence: CASSDTYRDRADLGSNQPQHF. In DNA form, the CDR3 reads TGTGCCAGCAGTGATACTTACCGGGACAGGGCCGATTTGGGGAGCAATCAGCCCCAGCATTTT.